This T cell receptor (beta chain) was captured by sequencing in a study of T cells in localized non-small cell lung cancer. The CDR3 totals 16 residues. Trimming left V 1 base short and J 0 bases short, with 10 bases between. The germline CDR1 and CDR2 sequences are MNHNS and SASEGT. Clones were sequenced by immunoSEQ multiplex PCR, and TCRdb holds only the in-frame ones, with some missing. The top ten clones hold around 4.3% of a sample with roughly 58,000 clones, 80% to 90% of them seen once. This sequence was found in a man aged 35 to 69 with stage II lung adenocarcinoma. V usage is TRBV6-1 and J usage is TRBJ1-5, with D uncertain. The sequencing used PBMCs, collected before any cancer treatment. CDR3 in amino acids: CASSEGGGYSNQPQHF. CDR3 sequence (DNA): TGTGCCAGCAGTGAAGGCGGAGGCTATAGCAATCAGCCCCAGCATTTT.